Below, 17 T cell receptor beta chains from the same sample are listed, as sequenced in a study of blood T cell repertoires in COVID-19. The assay was immunoSEQ multiplex PCR, and TCRdb's table has in-frame clones only and misses some. Among around 700,000 clones listed, around 90% were seen once. Sequences were obtained from peripheral blood. The receptors were gathered from a woman under 30 with acute or convalescent COVID-19.

The chain links TRBV9 to TRBJ1-1; the D gene is possibly TRBD1 (6 bases). This CDR3 has 18 amino acids. The germline V gene encodes CDR1 SGDLS and CDR2 YYNGEE. Deletions cut 4 bases from V and 0 bases from J, with 22 bases between. CDR3: CASSPRGQIFSMNTEAFF. As DNA, the CDR3 is TGTGCCAGCAGCCCCAGGGGTCAGATTTTCTCCATGAACACTGAAGCTTTCTTT.

The chain is built from TRBV12-3 or TRBV12-4 and TRBJ2-1; 7 nucleotides match TRBD2. The CDR3 has 13 residues. The V and J ends lost 7 bases and 5 bases, in that order; junction bases with no gene match: 5. The DNA of the CDR3 is TGTGCCAGCAATTCGGCGGGGGACAATGAGCAGTTCTTC. Amino acid sequence: CASNSAGDNEQFF.

This rearrangement joins TRBV7-3 to TRBJ2-1; D unresolved. Germline V lookup: CDR1 SGHTA, CDR2 FQGTGA. V lost 3 bases, J lost 9 bases, and 12 bases lay in between. The CDR3 runs to 13 residues. In nucleotides, the CDR3 is TGTGCCAGCAGCTTGAGTGCGAGGAGTGAGCAGTTCTTC. Amino acid sequence: CASSLSARSEQFF.

V and J are TRBV30 and TRBJ1-3; the match to TRBD1 covers 8 bases. V dropped 0 bases and J dropped 4; count of bases not matched to a gene: 5. The germline V gene has CDR1 GTSNPN and CDR2 SVGIG (reference sequence). The CDR3 runs 15 residues. The CDR3 loop reads CAWSVVRGLGNTIYF. The CDR3 DNA follows: TGTGCCTGGAGTGTAGTCAGGGGGCTAGGAAACACCATATATTTT. The variable domain in full, with the rest retrieved from reference TRBV30 and TRBJ1-3, is SQTIHQWPATLVQPVGSPLSLECTVEGTSNPNLYWYRQAAGRGLQLLFYSVGIGQISSEVPQNLSASRPQDRQFILSSKKLLLSDSGFYLCAWSVVRGLGNTIYFGEGSWLTVV.

The chain recombines TRBV3-1 (or the pseudogene TRBV3-2) with TRBJ2-7; perhaps TRBD1 as D (6 bases). There are 15 residues in the CDR3. Germline values: CDR1 LGHDT, CDR2 YNNKEL (reference sequence). Trimming left V 3 bases short and J 1 base short, with 13 bases between. The CDR3 DNA follows: TGTGCCAGCAGCCATTTTAGTACAGGGTCCTACGAGCAGTACTTC. Translating it yields CASSHFSTGSYEQYF.

This clone was counted a single time. The rearrangement uses TRBV11-2 and TRBJ1-1; TRBD1 agrees at 7 bases. With V trimmed by 8 bases and J by 4 bases, 10 bases remained unmatched. The CDR3 totals 14 residues. Germline CDR1 and CDR2: SGHAT and FQNNGV. Here the CDR3 DNA reads TGTGCCAGCGTTACAGGGGAGGAGGGCACTGAAGCTTTCTTT. Its protein is CASVTGEEGTEAFF.

The V gene is TRBV19, the J gene TRBJ2-7, with 10 bases aligning to TRBD1. Trimming took 9 bases from V and 4 from J; bases not matched to a gene: 6. The CDR3 consists of 13 residues. The germline CDR1 and CDR2 sequences are LNHDA and SQIVND (reference sequence). The CDR3 coding sequence is TGTGCCAGCGGACAGGGGGTAGTATACGAGCAGTACTTC. Amino acids: CASGQGVVYEQYF.

The chain uses TRBV28 and TRBJ1-1; maybe TRBD1 (5 bases). V was pared by 6 bases and J by 2 bases, with 10 bases between. The CDR3 consists of 13 residues. Germline V gives CDR1 MDHEN, CDR2 SYDVKM. The CDR3 reads CASSLGGNTEAFF. The DNA of the CDR3 is TGTGCCAGCAGCCTCGGGGGAAACACTGAAGCTTTCTTT.

The chain recombines TRBV4-3 with TRBJ1-5, with TRBD1 as a possible D gene (6 bases). Trimming shortened V by 3 bases and J by 4 bases, and 19 bases separated the two germline ends. CDR1 LGHNA and CDR2 YSLEER come from the germline V gene. The length of the CDR3 is 17 residues. DNA for the CDR3: TGCGCCAGCAGCCAGACTCATCCGGGCAGGGGAAATCAGCCCCAGCATTTT. As protein: CASSQTHPGRGNQPQHF.

The chain links TRBV4-1 to TRBJ2-7, with D perhaps matching TRBD2 (5 bases). Deletions cut 1 base from V and 0 bases from J, with 10 bases between. The CDR3 length is 15 residues. Germline CDR1 reads MGHRA; CDR2 reads YSYEKL. Here the CDR3 DNA reads TGCGCCAGCAGCCAAGTATCCGGGATCTCCTACGAGCAGTACTTC. This gives the protein CASSQVSGISYEQYF.

This clone was seen a few times. The chain combines TRBV5-8 with TRBJ1-2; 7 nucleotides agree with TRBD1. With V trimmed by 1 base and J by 4 bases, 7 bases remained unmatched. The CDR3 runs 15 residues. Germline-derived CDR1 and CDR2 are SGHTS and YDEGEE. DNA for the CDR3: TGTGCCAGCAGCTTGATGGAACAGGGGATCTATGGCTACACCTTC. Translated, it gives CASSLMEQGIYGYTF.

This chain uses TRBV28 with TRBJ2-4; weak D call: TRBD1 (7 bases). The CDR3 totals 17 residues. From germline, CDR1 is MDHEN and CDR2 SYDVKM. The V and J ends lost 3 bases and 0 bases respectively, with 15 bases between them. The CDR3 region is CASSFHPGGLAKNIQYF. DNA of the CDR3: TGTGCCAGCAGTTTTCACCCAGGGGGGCTAGCCAAAAACATTCAGTACTTC.

This sequence joins TRBV15 and TRBJ1-2, with 7 nucleotides matching TRBD1. Per the germline V gene, CDR1 is LNHNV and CDR2 is YYDKDF (reference sequence). The CDR3 sequence is 16 residues long. J lost 2 bases, V lost 0 bases, and 6 bases had no gene match. Written as DNA, the CDR3 is TGTGCCACCAGCAGAGATAGTTGGGGACAGAACTATGGCTACACCTTC. Its protein product is CATSRDSWGQNYGYTF.

The chain employs TRBV29-1 and TRBJ2-7, with 9 bases lining up with TRBD1. Looked up from germline, CDR1 is SQVTM and CDR2 is ANQGSEA. The ends lost 7 bases at V and 4 bases at J; junction bases unmatched: 14. The CDR3 is made up of 15 amino acids. The CDR3 protein is CSAEVPGQGLYEQYF. In nucleotides, the CDR3 is TGCAGCGCCGAGGTTCCGGGACAGGGTCTTTACGAGCAGTACTTC.

The rearrangement joins TRBV11-1 to TRBJ2-1; 9 nucleotides line up with TRBD1. After removal of 7 bases from V and 2 bases from J, the junction contained 6 bases not matched to a gene. Germline V gene lookup returns CDR1 SGHAT and CDR2 FQDESV (reference sequence). CDR3 length equals 15 residues. CDR3 amino acids: CASNTGGDPYNEQFF. CDR3 nucleotides: TGTGCCAGCAACACAGGGGGCGATCCCTACAATGAGCAGTTCTTC.

The V gene is TRBV6-5, the J gene TRBJ2-5; TRBD2 is a possible D gene (5 bases). The CDR3 length is 14 residues. V was cut by 8 bases and J by 1 base, with 14 bases left in between. The germline CDR1 and CDR2 sequences are MNHEY and SVGAGI. The CDR3 bases are TGTGCCAGCGGCGGGCCGGGAACCCAAGAGACCCAGTACTTC. It codes for CASGGPGTQETQYF.

The J gene is TRBJ1-5, the V gene TRBV15, with a tentative D call TRBD1 (6 bases). CDR1 is LNHNV, CDR2 YYDKDF, per germline (reference sequence). V lost 4 bases to trimming and J lost 6 bases, with 25 bases between them. The CDR3 runs to 18 residues. Here the CDR3 DNA reads TGTGCCACCAGCAACCCTGGCTCAGGGGCCCTACAATTTCAGCCCCAGCATTTT. This translates into CATSNPGSGALQFQPQHF.